The subject of this entry is one T cell receptor (beta chain). This clone's antigen is unknown. Base qualities are missing; no much larger clone stands one base away. The collaborating institutions used their own protocols to collect whole blood in K2EDTA tubes. For TCRbeta analysis, collaborators shipped samples as frozen whole blood, isolated PBMCs, or DNA extracted from either of those sample types. The source of the sample is a study of blood T cell repertoires in COVID-19 (TCRdb year 2020). About the investigation overall: Samples from collaborators originated in the United States, Italy and Spain and spanned both the acute and convalescent phases of COVID-19. The sample metadata nearly always contained a de-identified subject ID, COVID-19 status, age in years and sex. Where available, HLA class I and class II types were obtained from metadata supplied by the sample provider rather than from assay-based typing. Subjects who had been exposed to COVID-19, were actively infected with it, or had recovered from it provided the deeply sampled blood TCRbeta repertoires that made up the dataset. The repertoires were released in a freely available public database meant as a resource for research on the immune response to SARS-CoV-2. The samples were drawn from the first 160 participants of the ongoing ImmuneRACE study and from some 1,300 subjects provided by 6 global collaborators. The prospective study material was composed of cDNA or gDNA derived from T cells, B-cell-depleted T cells, or PBMCs.

The CDR3 measures 16 amino acids from cysteine to phenylalanine. Solely the CDR3 DNA is kept, with 48 bases framed from the first base. From a lookup of the germline V gene, CDR1 and CDR2 are MDHEN and SYDVKM. Trimming takes 1 base from V and 6 bases from J, and the germline ends sit 16 bases apart. The investigation overall reported the following: Clinical and demographic metadata were provided uncurated, with the amount varying by source and participant.

The immunoSEQ Assay, a bias-controlled multiplex PCR, was used to amplify TCRbeta CDR3 regions from genomic DNA. Turning to the authors' computational methods: Nucleated cell counts per sample were estimated from amplification of reference gene primers within the assay. Sequence reads were collapsed and filtered to measure the absolute abundance of every unique TCRbeta CDR3 rearrangement. Productive Simpson clonality was computed per sample as the square root of Simpson's diversity index over productive rearrangements. What TCRdb holds here is the immuneACCESS table cut down to in-frame rearrangements. Part of the clones is not present; checked against another copy, under half of the missing clones reflect an unresolved V gene, and the others are unexplained. V and J calls and clone size follow that table, whereas D and trimming were derived from the DNA. Here the sample has 160,000 or so clones; roughly 82% occur a single time. The ten largest clones represent roughly 8.1% of the sample.

The specimen sequenced was peripheral blood. This sequence was found in a woman in her 70s with acute or convalescent COVID-19. The chain is made from TRBV28 and TRBJ1-5; the D gene is unclear. Here the CDR3 is given as CASSLLGDSLFQPQHF. The nucleotide sequence reads TGTGCCAGCAGTTTATTAGGCGACTCCCTGTTTCAGCCCCAGCATTTT.